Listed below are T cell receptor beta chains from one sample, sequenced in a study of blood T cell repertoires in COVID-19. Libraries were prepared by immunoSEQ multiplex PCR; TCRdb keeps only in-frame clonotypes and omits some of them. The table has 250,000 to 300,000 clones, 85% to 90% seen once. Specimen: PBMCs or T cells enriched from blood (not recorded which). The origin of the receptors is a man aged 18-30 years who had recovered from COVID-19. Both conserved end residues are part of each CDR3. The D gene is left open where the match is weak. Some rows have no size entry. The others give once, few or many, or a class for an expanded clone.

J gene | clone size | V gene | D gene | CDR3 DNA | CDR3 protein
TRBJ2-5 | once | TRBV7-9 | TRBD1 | TGTGCCAGCAGCTTAGGTCAGGGGGCGTTGGAGACCCAGTACTTC | CASSLGQGALETQYF
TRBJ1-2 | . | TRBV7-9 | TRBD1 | TGTGCCAGCAGCCTAAGACGGGACAGCGATGGCTACACCTTC | CASSLRRDSDGYTF
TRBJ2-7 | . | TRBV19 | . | TGTGCCAGTAGTATAGCTTACAATAGCCGATACGAGCAGTACTTC | CASSIAYNSRYEQYF
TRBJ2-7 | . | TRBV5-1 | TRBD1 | TGCGCCAGCAGCCCCTGGGACAGGAGCTACGAGCAGTACTTC | CASSPWDRSYEQYF
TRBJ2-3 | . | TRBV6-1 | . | TGTGCCAGCAGTGAAGCACTGAACACAGATACGCAGTATTTT | CASSEALNTDTQYF
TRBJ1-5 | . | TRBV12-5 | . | TGTGCTAGTGGTTTGGGAGGGTTCGGCAATCAGCCCCAGCATTTT | CASGLGGFGNQPQHF
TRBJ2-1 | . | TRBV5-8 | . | TGTGCCAGCACCACAAGGCGGGAGGGACAGGGGTACAATGAGCAGTTCTTC | CASTTRREGQGYNEQFF
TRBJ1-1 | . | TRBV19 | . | TGTGCCAGTAGTATAGCCAGGGAAACTGAAGCTTTCTTT | CASSIARETEAFF
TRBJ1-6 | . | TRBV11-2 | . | TGTGCCAGCAGCTTAAGTGAAGGGGAAAGCTCCTATAATTCACCCCTCCACTTT | CASSLSEGESSYNSPLHF
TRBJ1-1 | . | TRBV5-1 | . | TGCGCCAGCAGCTTAGGGGGATCGAAGGGGAGTGAAGCTTTCTTT | CASSLGGSKGSEAFF
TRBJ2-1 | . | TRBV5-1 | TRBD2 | TGCGCCAGCAAAGTTATAGCGGGGGCATACAATGAGCAGTTCTTC | CASKVIAGAYNEQFF
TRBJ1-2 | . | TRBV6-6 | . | TGTGCCAGTAAAACAGGGACCCCCAACTATGGCTACACCTTC | CASKTGTPNYGYTF
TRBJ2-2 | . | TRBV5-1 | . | TGCGCCAGCAGCCTAGGACAGACTAACACCGGGGAGCTGTTTTTT | CASSLGQTNTGELFF
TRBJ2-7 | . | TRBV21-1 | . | TGTGCCAGCAGCTCACAACAGGGTACGGGGCTGGGAGAGCAGTACTTC | CASSSQQGTGLGEQYF
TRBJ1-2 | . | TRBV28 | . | TGTGCCAGCAGCCGGATCGGGAACTATGGCTACACCTTC | CASSRIGNYGYTF
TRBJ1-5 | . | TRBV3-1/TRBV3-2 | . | TGTGCCAGCAGCCAAGATGGCGGGCCGGGTGGTCAGCCCCAGCATTTT | CASSQDGGPGGQPQHF